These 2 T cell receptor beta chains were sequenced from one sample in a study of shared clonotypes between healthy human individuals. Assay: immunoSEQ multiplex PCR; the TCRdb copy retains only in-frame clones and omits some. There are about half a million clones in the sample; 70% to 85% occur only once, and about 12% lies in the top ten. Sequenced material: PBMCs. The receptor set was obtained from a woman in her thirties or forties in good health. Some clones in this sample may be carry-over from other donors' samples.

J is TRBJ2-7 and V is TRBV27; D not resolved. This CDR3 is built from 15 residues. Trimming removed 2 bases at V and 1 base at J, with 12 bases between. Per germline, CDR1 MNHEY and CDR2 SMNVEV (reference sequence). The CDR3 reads CASSLLFVGSYEQYF. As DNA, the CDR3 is TGTGCCAGCAGTTTACTGTTTGTAGGTTCCTACGAGCAGTACTTC.

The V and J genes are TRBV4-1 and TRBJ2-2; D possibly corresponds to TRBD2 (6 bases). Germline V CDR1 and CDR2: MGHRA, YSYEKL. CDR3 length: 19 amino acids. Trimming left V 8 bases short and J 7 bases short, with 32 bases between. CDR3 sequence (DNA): TGCGCCAGCGGAGTAGTGAGCGGTGGAGGGGTCTCAGTTCACGGGGAGCTGTTTTTT. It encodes CASGVVSGGGVSVHGELFF.